Below, 20 T cell receptor beta chains from the same sample are listed, as sequenced in a study of shared clonotypes between healthy human individuals. The naive CD8 subset, CD45RO-negative cells positively selected for CCR7, excluded terminally differentiated effector memory CD45RA+ cells. TCRdb's copy holds only in-frame clones and misses some; the assay was immunoSEQ multiplex PCR. The sample carries roughly 1,800,000 clones, approximately 95% recorded once. Material: naive CD8+ T cells sorted from blood. The receptors come from a young man in good health.

This clone was seen only once. This chain connects TRBV6-1 to TRBJ2-3, with D perhaps being TRBD1 or TRBD2 (5 bases each). Deletions cut 4 bases from V and 1 base from J, with 12 bases between. Looked up from germline, CDR1 is MNHNS and CDR2 is SASEGT. The length of the CDR3 is 15 residues. In DNA, the CDR3 is TGTGCCAGCAGTGGGCTCCGGGGCGGCACAGATACGCAGTATTTT. Its protein product is CASSGLRGGTDTQYF.

V usage is TRBV7-2 and J usage is TRBJ2-5; 12 bases agree with TRBD2. The germline V gene encodes CDR1 SGHTA and CDR2 FQGNSA. The CDR3 runs 17 residues. Trimming cost V 5 bases and J 1 base; bases outside gene matches: 8. The CDR3 reads CASSQFGLAGPQETQYF. For the CDR3, the DNA is TGTGCCAGCAGCCAGTTCGGACTAGCGGGGCCCCAAGAGACCCAGTACTTC.

V gene TRBV10-1 combines with J gene TRBJ2-1; D perhaps matches TRBD2 (5 bases). Trimming took 2 bases from V and 0 from J, leaving 11 bases between them. The CDR3 length is 16 residues. The V gene's germline CDR1 is WNHNN and CDR2 SYGVQD (reference sequence). This CDR3 reads CASSEASGDSYNEQFF. The CDR3, as DNA: TGCGCCAGCAGTGAGGCCAGCGGAGACTCCTACAATGAGCAGTTCTTC.

Remarks on this clone: This same CDR3 is encoded by further DNA sequences in the sample. This chain uses TRBV6-5 with TRBJ2-2; D may be TRBD2 (5 bases). The CDR3 loop spans 15 amino acids. Germline CDR1 reads MNHEY; CDR2 reads SVGAGI. Trimming cost V 6 bases and J 0 bases, with 11 bases left between them. The CDR3 nucleotides read TGTGCCAGCAGCCCCGGGGATCCGAACACCGGGGAGCTGTTTTTT. Protein sequence: CASSPGDPNTGELFF.

About this clone: Other DNA sequences in this sample translate to the same CDR3. This chain uses TRBV4-1 with TRBJ2-7; D not certain. Trimming took 1 base from V and 2 from J, leaving 9 bases between them. CDR1 MGHRA and CDR2 YSYEKL come from the germline V gene. The CDR3 has 14 amino acids. The CDR3 DNA follows: TGCGCCAGCAGCCAAGGGGCAGTAGCCTACGAGCAGTACTTC. Translating gives CASSQGAVAYEQYF.

The chain uses TRBV9 and TRBJ2-7; the D call may be TRBD1 or TRBD2 (5 bases each). CDR1 is SGDLS and CDR2 is YYNGEE in the germline V gene. Between the trimmed V and J ends, which lost 0 bases and 5 bases, there was a span of 15 bases. This CDR3 contains 15 residues. The DNA of the CDR3 is TGTGCCAGCAGCGTAGAAGGGGACCCCCTGGACGAGCAGTACTTC. Translation gives CASSVEGDPLDEQYF.

V and J are TRBV11-2 and TRBJ2-7; D not certain. From germline, CDR1 is SGHAT and CDR2 FQNNGV. The CDR3 sequence is 14 residues long. V lost 2 bases, J lost 4 bases, and 12 bases lay in between. CDR3 bases: TGTGCCAGCAGCTTATTCGGGCCGGAATACGAGCAGTACTTC. Translated: CASSLFGPEYEQYF. The whole variable domain, filled in from reference TRBV11-2 and TRBJ2-7, reads EAGVAQSPRYKIIEKRQSVAFWCNPISGHATLYWYQQILGQGPKLLIQFQNNGVVDDSQLPKDRFSAERLKGVDSTLKIQPAKLEDSAVYLCASSLFGPEYEQYFGPGTRLTVT.

This clone came up once. The V call is TRBV27, the J call TRBJ2-7; TRBD2 agrees at 9 bases. V shed 6 bases and J 5 bases; nucleotides not matched to a gene: 8. CDR1 and CDR2 from the germline V gene are MNHEY and SMNVEV (reference sequence). The CDR3 is 14 amino acids. CDR3 sequence reads: CASSLAGTNHEQYF. For the CDR3, the DNA is TGTGCCAGCAGCCTAGCGGGGACAAACCACGAGCAGTACTTC.

The CDR3 nucleotides read TGTGCCAGCAGCCCCCCCGGTGTGGCAGGGGGGTACCACAATGAGCAGTTCTTC. Encoded protein: CASSPPGVAGGYHNEQFF. The rearrangement uses TRBV5-8 and TRBJ2-1; D is possibly TRBD1 (7 bases). CDR1 SGHTS and CDR2 YDEGEE come from the germline V gene. The CDR3 has 18 amino acids. Trimming shortened V by 4 bases and J by 5 bases, and 25 bases separated the two germline ends. Variable domain in full (rest from reference TRBV5-8 and TRBJ2-1): EAGVTQSPTHLIKTRGQQATLRCSPISGHTSVYWYQQALGLGLQFLLWYDEGEERNRGNFPPRFSGRQFPNYSSELNVNALELEDSALYLCASSPPGVAGGYHNEQFFGPGTRLTVL.

The chain joins TRBV27 to TRBJ1-2; D ambiguous. V lost 2 bases to trimming and J lost 4 bases, with 8 bases between them. CDR1 and CDR2 from the germline V gene are MNHEY and SMNVEV (reference sequence). The CDR3 length is 13 residues. The CDR3 here is CASSLRPSYGYTF. The CDR3 DNA sequence: TGTGCCAGCAGTTTAAGACCCAGCTATGGCTACACCTTC.

The chain combines TRBV4-3 with TRBJ2-4; 8 nucleotides line up with TRBD2. Germline CDR1 is LGHNA and CDR2 is YSLEER. Unmatched junction bases numbered 6, after V lost 5 bases and J lost 9 bases. This CDR3 has 13 residues. The CDR3 sequence is CASSGLAGVIQYF. The CDR3 DNA reads TGCGCCAGCAGCGGCCTAGCGGGTGTCATTCAGTACTTC.

Comments on this clone: Other DNA sequences from this sample encode an identical CDR3 as well. The chain carries TRBV19 and TRBJ1-2; no definite D call. The germline V gene has CDR1 LNHDA and CDR2 SQIVND (reference sequence). This CDR3 is 11 amino acids long. Deletions cut 5 bases from V and 5 bases from J, with 6 bases between. The chain's CDR3 is CASSSGYGYTF. The DNA for the CDR3 is TGTGCCAGTAGTTCCGGATATGGCTACACCTTC.

This clone appeared once. CDR3 in DNA: TGTGCCAGCAGCTTAGGTGGACAGGGCCCTAAAATTAAAAACATTCAGTACTTC. Amino acids: CASSLGGQGPKIKNIQYF. V gene TRBV11-2 combines with J gene TRBJ2-4, with 8 nucleotides matching TRBD1. CDR3 length equals 18 residues. Per germline, CDR1 SGHAT and CDR2 FQNNGV. J gave up 4 bases and V 1 base, and 12 bases lay outside the gene matches.

The chain employs TRBV5-6 and TRBJ2-7; 9 bases match TRBD1. Germline V gene data show CDR1 as SGHDT and CDR2 as YYEEEE. This CDR3 has 14 amino acids. J lost 7 bases, V lost 2 bases, and 7 bases had no gene match. The CDR3 nucleotides read TGTGCCAGCAGCTTTGGGACAGGGTTTGAAGAGCAGTACTTC. Encoded protein: CASSFGTGFEEQYF.

The chain is built from TRBV4-1 and TRBJ1-2; D possibly corresponds to TRBD1 (5 bases). CDR1 is MGHRA, CDR2 YSYEKL, per germline. V gave up 6 bases and J gave up 0 bases, with 14 bases separating them. This CDR3 contains 15 residues. The CDR3 region is CASREETATNYGYTF. CDR3 DNA sequence: TGCGCCAGCAGGGAGGAGACAGCTACTAACTATGGCTACACCTTC.

V and J are TRBV27 and TRBJ1-2; D may be TRBD1 (6 bases). The CDR3 is 15 amino acids. V lost 7 bases, J lost 3 bases, and 18 bases lay in between. Germline V gene lookup returns CDR1 MNHEY and CDR2 SMNVEV (reference sequence). CDR3 loop: CASKRGGAGDYGYTF. In nucleotides, the CDR3 is TGTGCCAGCAAACGGGGGGGGGCAGGTGACTATGGCTACACCTTC.

The chain has TRBV28 and TRBJ1-5; D is unresolved. CDR3 length equals 13 residues. The V end lost 3 bases, the J end lost 1 base, and 4 bases lay between the germline ends. Germline loops: CDR1 MDHEN, CDR2 SYDVKM. The CDR3 DNA follows: TGTGCCAGCAGTTTGGAGAGCAATCAGCCCCAGCATTTT. This sequence encodes CASSLESNQPQHF.

This clone has just one count. The chain joins TRBV2 to TRBJ2-7; D is tentatively TRBD1 or TRBD2 (5 bases each). Germline CDR1 and CDR2: SNHLY and FYNNEI. This CDR3 region has 16 residues. The germline V and J ends were trimmed by 3 bases and 3 bases, with 18 bases remaining between them. CDR3 DNA: TGTGCCAGCAGTGACCTAGATCCCGGGACCGTCTACGAGCAGTACTTC. This sequence encodes CASSDLDPGTVYEQYF.

V gene TRBV6-1 combines with J gene TRBJ2-2, with D possibly TRBD2 on 6 matching bases. The germline V and J ends were trimmed by 8 bases and 3 bases, with 10 bases remaining between them. In germline, CDR1 is MNHNS, CDR2 SASEGT. The CDR3 consists of 13 residues. CDR3 loop: CASGWDYTGELFF. In DNA form, the CDR3 reads TGTGCCAGCGGCTGGGACTACACCGGGGAGCTGTTTTTT.

V is TRBV29-1 and J is TRBJ2-2; D is ambiguous. The CDR3 has 13 amino acids. The germline CDR1 and CDR2 sequences are SQVTM and ANQGSEA. The V and J ends lost 5 bases and 3 bases respectively, with 10 bases between them. CDR3 nucleotide sequence: TGCAGCGTTTCGAGTCCCGACACCGGGGAGCTGTTTTTT. Translated: CSVSSPDTGELFF.